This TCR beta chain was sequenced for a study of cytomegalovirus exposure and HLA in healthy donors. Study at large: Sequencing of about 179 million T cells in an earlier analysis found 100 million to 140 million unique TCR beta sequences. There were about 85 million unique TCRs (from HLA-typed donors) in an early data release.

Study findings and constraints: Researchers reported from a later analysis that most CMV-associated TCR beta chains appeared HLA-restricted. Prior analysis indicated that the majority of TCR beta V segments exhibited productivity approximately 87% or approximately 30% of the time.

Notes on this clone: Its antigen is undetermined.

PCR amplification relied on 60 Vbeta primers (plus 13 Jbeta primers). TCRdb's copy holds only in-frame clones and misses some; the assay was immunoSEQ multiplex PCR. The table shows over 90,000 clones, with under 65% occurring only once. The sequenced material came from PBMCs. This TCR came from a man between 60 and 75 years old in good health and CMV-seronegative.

CDR3 nucleotide sequence: TGTGCCAGCAGCTTATTAGGGACTAGCGGGCTCAATGAGCAGTTCTTC. It translates to CASSLLGTSGLNEQFF. V gene TRBV11-3 combines with J gene TRBJ2-1, with 12 bases identical to TRBD2. Germline V gene sequence: CDR1 SGHNT, CDR2 YENEEA. With 2 bases clipped from V and 6 bases from J, the junction kept 5 bases outside the gene matches. The CDR3 runs to 16 residues. The full variable domain, rest sourced from reference TRBV11-3 and TRBJ2-1, is EAGVVQSPRYKIIEKKQPVAFWCNPISGHNTLYWYLQNLGQGPELLIRYENEEAVDDSQLPKDRFSAERLKGVDSTLKIQPAELGDSAVYLCASSLLGTSGLNEQFFGPGTRLTVL.